The next 25 T cell receptor beta chains were all read from a single sample in a study of blood T cell repertoires in COVID-19. Libraries were prepared by immunoSEQ multiplex PCR; TCRdb keeps only in-frame clonotypes and omits some of them. The data hold roughly 250,000 clones, with roughly 80% observed a single time. Material for sequencing was peripheral blood. These TCRs come from a woman in her thirties or forties with active or convalescent COVID-19.

The rearrangement links TRBV5-1 to TRBJ1-5; 9 bases are shared with TRBD1. CDR3 length: 14 amino acids. Trimming at V came to 5 bases and at J to 6 bases, leaving 6 bases not matched to a gene. Per germline, CDR1 SGHRS and CDR2 YFSETQ. CDR3 loop: CASSWGQGGQPQHF. The CDR3 nucleotides are TGCGCCAGCAGTTGGGGACAGGGTGGTCAGCCCCAGCATTTT.

V gene TRBV9 combines with J gene TRBJ1-2; D gene uncertain. CDR3 size: 12 residues. V lost 4 bases, J lost 6 bases, and 10 bases lay in between. Germline assignment: CDR1 SGDLS and CDR2 YYNGEE. CDR3 nucleotide sequence: TGTGCCAGCAGCTCCGGGAACCATGGCTACACCTTC. This sequence encodes CASSSGNHGYTF.

The J gene is TRBJ2-5, the V gene TRBV24-1, with 7 nucleotides matching TRBD2. CDR3 length: 15 amino acids. J gave up 5 bases and V 2 bases, and 7 bases lay outside the gene matches. Germline loops: CDR1 KGHDR, CDR2 SFDVKD. As DNA, the CDR3 is TGTGCCACCAGTGATTATGGACTAGGCGAGGAGACCCAGTACTTC. Translation: CATSDYGLGEETQYF.

The gene calls are TRBV30 and TRBJ1-2; 9 positions agree with TRBD1. Losses at the gene ends were 3 bases for V and 1 base for J; bases not matched to a gene: 9. Germline loops: CDR1 GTSNPN, CDR2 SVGIG (reference sequence). The CDR3 runs 16 residues. The CDR3 reads CAWSEGDRAFNYGYTF. Written as DNA, the CDR3 is TGTGCCTGGAGCGAAGGGGACAGGGCCTTTAACTATGGCTACACCTTC.

DNA for the CDR3: TGTGCCACCAGTGATTTGCTAGGGGAAAGGTTCTTC. It is translated as CATSDLLGERFF. The chain carries TRBV24-1 and TRBJ2-1; D is perhaps TRBD1 (5 bases). V lost 0 bases, J lost 15 bases, and 11 bases lay in between. The CDR3 runs to 12 residues. Germline V gives CDR1 KGHDR, CDR2 SFDVKD.

The chain carries TRBV4-2 and TRBJ1-5, with D uncertain. Germline-derived CDR1 and CDR2 are LGHNA and YNFKEQ. Trimming cost V 2 bases and J 3 bases, with 14 bases left between them. The CDR3 consists of 16 residues. CDR3 loop: CASSQNGGQFNQPQHF. For the CDR3, the DNA is TGTGCCAGCAGCCAAAACGGAGGCCAGTTCAATCAGCCCCAGCATTTT.

This rearrangement joins TRBV10-3 to TRBJ1-5, with a possible D match to TRBD1 (5 bases). CDR1 ENHRY and CDR2 SYGVKD come from the germline V gene. There are 14 residues in the CDR3. V was shortened by 8 bases and J by 10 bases, with 21 bases between the two germline ends. In DNA, the CDR3 is TGTGCCATCGGGGGAGGGGATGGCGGCGGACCCCAGCATTTT. Amino acids: CAIGGGDGGGPQHF.

For this clone: Additional DNA sequences in this sample encode the identical CDR3. The chain is built from TRBV7-9 and TRBJ1-4; the D gene is possibly TRBD1 (5 bases). Trimming took 1 base from V and 8 from J, leaving 11 bases between them. This CDR3 is 14 amino acids long. Germline V lookup: CDR1 SEHNR, CDR2 FQNEAQ (reference sequence). As DNA, the CDR3 is TGTGCCAGCAGCTTAGGGCAGGGTGGGGAAAAACTGTTTTTT. Translation gives CASSLGQGGEKLFF.

The gene calls are TRBV28 and TRBJ2-7; maybe TRBD1 (5 bases). The CDR3 contains 16 residues. CDR1 and CDR2 from the germline V gene are MDHEN and SYDVKM. With 4 bases removed from V and 4 bases from J, the gap between germline ends came to 20 bases. The CDR3 DNA sequence: TGTGCCAGCAGTTCAATTGTGACCCATAAGGGGTACGAGCAGTACTTC. This sequence encodes CASSSIVTHKGYEQYF.

In DNA form, the CDR3 reads TGTGCCAGCAGCTTATCAGGGTTGGCTTACGAGCAGTACGTC. This gives the protein CASSLSGLAYEQYV. V usage is TRBV11-2 and J usage is TRBJ2-7; a possible D gene is TRBD1 (5 bases). Germline CDR1 reads SGHAT; CDR2 reads FQNNGV. The CDR3 consists of 14 residues. V lost 2 bases to trimming and J lost 4 bases, with 12 bases between them.

The chain carries TRBV5-1 and TRBJ1-1; tentatively, D is TRBD1 (5 bases). Germline V gives CDR1 SGHRS, CDR2 YFSETQ. The V and J ends lost 0 bases and 7 bases respectively, with 19 bases between them. The CDR3 runs 16 residues. CDR3 nucleotides: TGCGCCAGCAGCTTGGATCGTATAGGGGTGGATGGTGAAGCTTTCTTT. Protein sequence: CASSLDRIGVDGEAFF.

This clone turned up a few times. This chain uses TRBV2 with TRBJ1-5, with D unclear. Germline CDR1 reads SNHLY; CDR2 reads FYNNEI. The CDR3 has 13 residues. V gave up 5 bases and J gave up 2 bases, with 7 bases separating them. CDR3 loop: CASSSIGNQPQHF. The CDR3 nucleotides read TGTGCCAGCAGTAGTATAGGCAATCAGCCCCAGCATTTT.

The V call is TRBV6-6, the J call TRBJ1-5, with D possibly being TRBD1 (6 bases). CDR1 is MNHNY and CDR2 is SVGAGI in the germline V gene (reference sequence). The CDR3 runs to 13 residues. Trimming took off 7 bases at V and 0 bases at J, with 7 bases between the two ends. The CDR3 region has the DNA TGTGCCAGCAAGGGGGATAGCAATCAGCCCCAGCATTTT. Translated, it gives CASKGDSNQPQHF.

The chain has TRBV27 and TRBJ1-2; 9 nucleotides agree with TRBD1. The CDR3 runs to 12 residues. The germline CDR1 and CDR2 sequences are MNHEY and SMNVEV (reference sequence). V lost 8 bases, J lost 7 bases, and 5 bases stayed unmatched. The CDR3 DNA is TGTGCCAGCCGAGGACAGGGGAGTGGCTACACCTTC. This codes for CASRGQGSGYTF.

J is TRBJ1-5 and V is TRBV23-1, with 10 positions matching TRBD1. TRBV23-1 is filed as an ORF, its function uncertain. The CDR3 runs to 18 residues. V lost 4 bases, J lost 2 bases, and 11 bases stayed unmatched. Here the CDR3 reads CASSPSGTGDTGNQPQHF. CDR3 in DNA: TGCGCCAGCAGTCCTTCCGGGACAGGGGATACCGGCAATCAGCCCCAGCATTTT.

The chain carries TRBV7-2 and TRBJ1-2, with TRBD1 identical over 11 bases. Trimming cost V 3 bases and J 4 bases; bases outside gene matches: 7. Germline-derived CDR1 and CDR2 are SGHTA and FQGNSA. The CDR3 is 16 amino acids. The CDR3 here is CASSFTGTGGSYGYTF. DNA for the CDR3: TGTGCCAGCAGCTTCACGGGGACAGGGGGTTCCTATGGCTACACCTTC.

V is TRBV28 and J is TRBJ1-5; tentatively, D is TRBD1 (5 bases). The CDR3 loop spans 12 amino acids. V lost 6 bases and J 9 bases, leaving 12 bases between the germline ends. The germline V gene encodes CDR1 MDHEN and CDR2 SYDVKM. The CDR3 sequence is CASSRGGWPQHF. CDR3 in DNA: TGTGCCAGCAGCCGCGGGGGGTGGCCCCAGCATTTT.

The V gene is TRBV5-1, the J gene TRBJ2-3; weak D call: TRBD1 (5 bases). The V end was cut by 0 bases, the J end by 0 bases, with 8 bases between. CDR1 is SGHRS, CDR2 YFSETQ, per germline. The CDR3 covers 15 residues. In DNA, the CDR3 is TGCGCCAGCAGCTTGGAACAGGTCAGCACAGATACGCAGTATTTT. Its translation: CASSLEQVSTDTQYF.

The V call is TRBV12-3 or TRBV12-4, the J call TRBJ2-1; D possibly corresponds to TRBD2 (5 bases). Trimming removed 5 bases from V and 9 bases from J, with 11 bases in between. This CDR3 is built from 12 residues. This chain's CDR3 is CASSPEGLEQFF. For the CDR3, the DNA is TGTGCCAGCAGTCCCGAGGGCCTTGAGCAGTTCTTC.

In its sample, this clone was seen once. V is TRBV28 and J is TRBJ2-5; tentatively, D is TRBD1 (6 bases). The CDR3 covers 14 residues. V lost 4 bases to trimming and J lost 4 bases, with 13 bases between them. CDR1 and CDR2 from the germline V gene are MDHEN and SYDVKM. CDR3 nucleotide sequence: TGTGCCAGCAGTTACTCAGGGGCGGGAGAGACCCAGTACTTC. This encodes CASSYSGAGETQYF.

This clone has a single count. The gene calls are TRBV19 and TRBJ2-7, with D perhaps matching TRBD2 (6 bases). CDR3 length equals 15 residues. The germline V and J ends were trimmed by 1 base and 0 bases, with 10 bases remaining between them. The germline V gene has CDR1 LNHDA and CDR2 SQIVND (reference sequence). Here the CDR3 reads CASSIGYGGSYEQYF. The CDR3 region has the DNA TGTGCCAGTAGTATAGGGTACGGGGGCTCCTACGAGCAGTACTTC.

DNA for the CDR3: TGTGCCAGCAGCTTGACAGGGGGGAGCACTGAAGCTTTCTTT. It codes for CASSLTGGSTEAFF. The chain employs TRBV5-4 and TRBJ1-1; 8 bases align to TRBD1. The V segment lost 1 base and the J segment 4 bases; nucleotides outside the gene matches: 3. The CDR3 spans 14 residues. From germline, CDR1 is SGHNT and CDR2 YYREEE (reference sequence).

The V and J genes are TRBV25-1 and TRBJ2-3; TRBD2 aligns across 8 bases. CDR1 MGHDK and CDR2 SYGVNS come from the germline V gene. J gave up 5 bases and V 10 bases, and 11 bases lay outside the gene matches. CDR3 length: 14 residues. The CDR3 coding sequence is TGTGCCACCCAAGGGACTAGTCGATTAGATACGCAGTATTTT. Its translation: CATQGTSRLDTQYF.

The V call is TRBV10-3, the J call TRBJ1-4, with 7 bases lining up with TRBD1. J was trimmed by 0 bases and V by 5 bases; bases with no gene match: 9. This CDR3 is 17 amino acids long. From germline, CDR1 is ENHRY and CDR2 SYGVKD. The CDR3 reads CAISSGTASATNEKLFF. DNA for the CDR3: TGTGCCATCAGTTCCGGGACAGCTTCTGCAACTAATGAAAAACTGTTTTTT.

V gene TRBV13 combines with J gene TRBJ2-3; 10 positions match TRBD2. V lost 4 bases and J lost 3; bases outside the gene matches: 10. The CDR3 totals 17 residues. CDR1 is PRHDT and CDR2 is FYEKMQ in the germline V gene (reference sequence). CDR3 amino acids: CASSSDSGGTGTDTQYF. In DNA form, the CDR3 reads TGTGCCAGCAGCTCGGATAGCGGGGGGACTGGGACAGATACGCAGTATTTT.